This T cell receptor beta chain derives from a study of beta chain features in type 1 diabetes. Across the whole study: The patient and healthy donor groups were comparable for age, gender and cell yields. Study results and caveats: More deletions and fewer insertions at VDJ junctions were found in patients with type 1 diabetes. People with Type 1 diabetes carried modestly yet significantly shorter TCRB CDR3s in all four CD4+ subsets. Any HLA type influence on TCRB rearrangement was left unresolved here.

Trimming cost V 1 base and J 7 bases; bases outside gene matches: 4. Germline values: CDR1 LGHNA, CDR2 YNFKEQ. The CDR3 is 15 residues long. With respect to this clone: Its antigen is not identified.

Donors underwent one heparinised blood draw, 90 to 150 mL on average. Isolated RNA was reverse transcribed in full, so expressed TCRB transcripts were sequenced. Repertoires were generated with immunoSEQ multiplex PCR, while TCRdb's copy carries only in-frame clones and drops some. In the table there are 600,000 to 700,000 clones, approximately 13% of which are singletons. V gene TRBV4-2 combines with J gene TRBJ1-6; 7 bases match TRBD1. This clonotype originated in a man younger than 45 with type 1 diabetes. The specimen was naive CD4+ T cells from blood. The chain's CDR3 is CASSQVPGQNSPLHF. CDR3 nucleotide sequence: TGTGCCAGCAGCCAAGTCCCGGGACAGAATTCACCCCTCCACTTT.